This entry lists 9 T cell receptor beta chains sequenced from one sample in a study of blood T cell repertoires in COVID-19. TCRdb's copy holds only in-frame clones and misses some; the assay was immunoSEQ multiplex PCR. The sample lists fewer than 350,000 clones, approximately 91% seen once, with 1.7% in the top ten. Sequenced input: PBMCs or T cells enriched from blood (not recorded which). These receptors originate from a woman between 40 and 55 years old who had recovered from COVID-19.

The rearrangement joins TRBV19 to TRBJ2-5; TRBD2 matches at 11 bases. The CDR3 covers 15 residues. Germline assignment: CDR1 LNHDA and CDR2 SQIVND (reference sequence). The V and J ends lost 3 bases and 4 bases, in that order; junction bases with no gene match: 4. In nucleotides, the CDR3 is TGTGCCAGTAGTATTTGGCTAGCGGGGGGAGAGACCCAGTACTTC. It is translated as CASSIWLAGGETQYF.

This rearrangement joins TRBV4-2 to TRBJ1-5, with 10 bases identical to TRBD1. The V and J ends lost 1 base and 3 bases, in that order; junction bases with no gene match: 6. This CDR3 comprises 17 residues. Germline lookup yields CDR1 LGHNA and CDR2 YNFKEQ. CDR3 bases: TGTGCCAGCAGCCAAGGTGCCGGGACAGGGGACAATCAGCCCCAGCATTTT. Translation: CASSQGAGTGDNQPQHF.

This clone was counted only a few times. Different DNA sequences within this sample yield the same CDR3. The CDR3 loop reads CASSQGLAVYNEQFF. The DNA for the CDR3 is TGTGCCAGCAGCCAGGGACTAGCAGTCTACAATGAGCAGTTCTTC. The V call is TRBV14, the J call TRBJ2-1; 9 bases agree with TRBD2. The germline V gene encodes CDR1 SGHDN and CDR2 FVKESK. The CDR3 consists of 15 residues. Trimming removed 3 bases from V and 3 bases from J; junction bases left unmatched: 3. Using reference TRBV14 and TRBJ2-1 for the parts outside the CDR3, the full variable domain is EAGVTQFPSHSVIEKGQTVTLRCDPISGHDNLYWYRRVMGKEIKFLLHFVKESKQDESGMPNNRFLAERTGGTYSTLKVQPAELEDSGVYFCASSQGLAVYNEQFFGPGTRLTVL.

The gene calls are TRBV29-1 and TRBJ2-5; the match to TRBD1 covers 8 bases. Germline V gene lookup returns CDR1 SQVTM and CDR2 ANQGSEA. The trim removed 7 bases at V and 4 bases at J, leaving 8 bases unmatched. This CDR3 spans 13 amino acids. The CDR3 loop reads CSAGTGDGETQYF. The CDR3 DNA is TGCAGCGCCGGGACAGGCGACGGAGAGACCCAGTACTTC.

There are a few counts of this clone. The V and J genes are TRBV4-1 and TRBJ2-5; 7 nucleotides align to TRBD2. The trim removed 4 bases at V and 5 bases at J, leaving 10 bases unmatched. The germline gives CDR1 MGHRA, CDR2 YSYEKL. The CDR3 is made up of 15 amino acids. For the CDR3, the DNA is TGCGCCAGCAGCCTCAGGACTAGTACGACTGAGACCCAGTACTTC. This translates into CASSLRTSTTETQYF.

The chain employs TRBV7-9 and TRBJ2-1; D gene uncertain. The length of the CDR3 is 14 residues. Trimming removed 0 bases at V and 8 bases at J, with 11 bases between. CDR1 and CDR2 from the germline V gene are SEHNR and FQNEAQ (reference sequence). The CDR3 spells CASSLAISLDEQFF. The CDR3 DNA follows: TGTGCCAGCAGCTTAGCGATTAGTTTAGATGAGCAGTTCTTC.

J is TRBJ1-2 and V is TRBV21-1; the D call TRBD1 from the table was never checked on the DNA. TRBV21-1 is marked as a pseudogene. The CDR3 length is 14 residues. CDR3 region: CASSSNRDCYGYTF. DNA for the CDR3: TGTGCCAGCAGCAGCAACAGGGATTGCTATGGCTACACCTTC.

The genes are TRBV18 and TRBJ2-6, with 8 bases identical to TRBD1. J lost 0 bases, V lost 6 bases, and 7 bases had no gene match. Germline-derived CDR1 and CDR2 are KGHSH and LQKENI. The CDR3 runs 17 residues. CDR3 nucleotide sequence: TGTGCCAGCTCCTCAGGGGGCTATAGCTCTGGGGCCAACGTCCTGACTTTC. Protein sequence: CASSSGGYSSGANVLTF.

This sequence joins TRBV6-4 and TRBJ2-1, with D possibly TRBD2 on 6 matching bases. Trimming removed 6 bases from V and 0 bases from J, with 15 bases in between. Germline-derived CDR1 and CDR2 are MRHNA and SNTAGT. The CDR3 extends over 16 amino acids. In nucleotides, the CDR3 is TGTGCCAGCAGCCCCGGCGCGGGGAGCTCCTACAATGAGCAGTTCTTC. This sequence encodes CASSPGAGSSYNEQFF.